This T cell receptor beta chain was profiled in a study of T cells after somatic rescue of genetic block. This CDR3 region has 14 residues. The germline V gene has CDR1 MGHRA and CDR2 YSYEKL. Here immunoSEQ multiplex PCR was the method, and the copy in TCRdb shows in-frame clones only, minus some. This sample has 11,000 to 15,000 clones; over 60% occur once, and the top ten carry 25% to 30%. The sequence derives from a man aged 18 to 30. The J gene is TRBJ2-5, the V gene TRBV4-1; D remains unclear. The end of the DNA is better explained by TRBJ2-7, so the J call may be wrong. The material sequenced was peripheral blood mononuclear cells (PBMCs). CDR3 in DNA: TGCGCCAGCAGCCAAGGAGGCCCCCCCTACGAGCAGTACTTC. It specifies CASSQGGPPYEQYF.